This T cell receptor (beta chain) is from a study of CD8 T cells in Susac syndrome (dated by TCRdb to between 2018 and 2020). With regard to the full study: Whether CD8+ T cell activation and differentiation in Susac syndrome was antigen driven was tested using repertoire sequencing.

In the germline V gene (reference sequence), CDR1 corresponds to GTSNPN and CDR2 to SVGIG. The CDR3 covers 12 residues, taking in both the cysteine and the phenylalanine. Only the CDR3 region is kept as DNA, spanning 36 bases read in frame from base 1. For this chain, trimming is 2 bases at the V end and 6 bases at the J end, and the number of junction bases without a gene match is 3. Concerning this clonotype itself: This receptor's antigen is unknown. No much larger clonotype is one base removed from it; base qualities were not supplied.

Results and caveats for the whole study, not just this receptor: The TCR sequencing and HLA analysis was acknowledged to have included a relatively small number of individuals.

RNA was extracted using the RNeasy kit, and about 0.45 to 1 ug of the RNA was reverse transcribed with random hexamers. The immunoSEQ multiplex PCR assay, covering 54 Vbeta and 13 Jbeta segments, was used to amplify TCR beta CDR3 regions. PCR amplification bias was corrected by using a synthetic template baseline for primer optimization and computational correction. The original pipeline was this. Only productive sequences were kept, with reads annotated to V, D and J genes according to IMGT and analyzed in immunoSEQ Analyzer. To calculate clonality, Shannon entropy was normalized by log2 of the number of productive unique sequences and then subtracted from one. For each patient and control, public and private clones were evaluated among the 100 most prevalent clones. Clones were defined as Susac-specific when absent from the healthy and MS cohorts, from over a thousand published viral clones and from other ImmuneACCESS disease sequences. TCRdb's own reprocessing of the public reads used fastp at Q25 and MiXCR and kept productive beta chains. Records with the same CDR3 protein are collapsed into one entry carrying the most frequent genes and DNA. The V and J calls reflect TCRdb's pipeline rather than the authors' work. This sample lists 150,000 to 200,000 distinct CDR3 sequences; approximately 94% were detected once. Clones ranked in the top ten supply approximately 0.094% of the sample.

Peripheral blood CD8+ and CD4+ T cells from healthy donors, Susac syndrome patients and multiple sclerosis patients were profiled using high-throughput TCR beta sequencing. The multiple sclerosis controls were treatment-naive patients who had stable or active relapsing-remitting disease and met the revised McDonald criteria. Bulk CD8+ and CD4+ T cells were purified by magnetic negative isolation, while CD8+ TEMRA cells were enriched using FACS. Blood was collected in EDTA tubes and processed within 24 hours, with PBMCs isolated through density gradient centrifugation. PBMCs intended for TCR sequencing were cryopreserved in liquid nitrogen and were subsequently thawed in a 37 degrees C water bath. A purity of at least 90% was achieved for sorted or isolated CD4+, CD8+ and CD8+ TEMRA cells.

The specimen was CD4+ T cells from PBMCs. The clonotype comes from a human donor with multiple sclerosis. The chain couples TRBV30 to TRBJ2-7, with TRBD1 matching 8 junction bases. CDR3 loop: CAWSPQGAEQYF. The sequence in DNA is TGTGCCTGGAGTCCTCAGGGGGCCGAGCAGTACTTC.